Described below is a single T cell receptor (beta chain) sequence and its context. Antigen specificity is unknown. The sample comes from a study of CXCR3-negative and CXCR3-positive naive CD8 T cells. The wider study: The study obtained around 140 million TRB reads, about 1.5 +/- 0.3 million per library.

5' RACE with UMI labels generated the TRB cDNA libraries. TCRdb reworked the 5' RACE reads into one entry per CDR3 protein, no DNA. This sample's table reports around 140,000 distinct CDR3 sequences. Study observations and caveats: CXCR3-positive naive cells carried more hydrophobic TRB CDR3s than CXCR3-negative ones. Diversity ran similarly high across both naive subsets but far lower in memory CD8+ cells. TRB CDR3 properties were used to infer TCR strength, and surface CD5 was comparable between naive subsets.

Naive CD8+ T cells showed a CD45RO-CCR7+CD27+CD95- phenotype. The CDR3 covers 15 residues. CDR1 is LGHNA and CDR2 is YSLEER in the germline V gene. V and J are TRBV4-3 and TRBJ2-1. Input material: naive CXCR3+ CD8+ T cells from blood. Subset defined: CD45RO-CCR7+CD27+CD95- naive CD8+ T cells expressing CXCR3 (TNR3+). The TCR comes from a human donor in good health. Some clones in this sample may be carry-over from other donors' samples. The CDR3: CASSRLQGPYNEQFF.